The source of this T cell receptor beta chain is a study of a mutant IDH1 vaccine in newly diagnosed glioma (dated by TCRdb to the early 2020s). With respect to the entire study: Vaccination began 4-6 weeks after radiotherapy alone, or alongside temozolomide cycles in the chemotherapy-containing groups. The roughly 35 treated patients were 62.5% male and around 40% female, with a mean age of 40.4 years. Before enrollment, patients had received standard therapy of radiotherapy alone, temozolomide alone, or radiochemotherapy with temozolomide; most received the combination. Visit V12 was the week-35 safety follow-up and visit V13 was the week-47 end of study. Peripheral blood samples were drawn at six visits, namely V03 (baseline), V05, V07, V10, V12 and V13. Longitudinal TCRB deep sequencing was done for 25 treated patients, wherever samples were available for exploratory analyses.

The sample's time point, from its label and the paper: week 35, safety follow-up. Each vaccine dose, consisting of 300 ug of a 20-mer mutant IDH1 peptide in Montanide, was administered subcutaneously with topical imiquimod. Across visits V03 through V10, patients got a total of eight vaccinations, given in weeks 1, 3, 5, 7, 11, 15, 19 and 23. Donors had newly diagnosed WHO grade 3 or 4 IDH1-mutant astrocytomas with loss of nuclear ATRX. The samples were drawn from NOA16, a multicentre, single-arm, open-label phase I trial in Germany that tested a mutant IDH1 peptide vaccine in humans for the first time. Genomic DNA for TCRB sequencing was extracted from EDTA blood using the DNeasy Blood and Tissue Kit. The cysteine opens and the phenylalanine closes a CDR3 of 16 amino acids. Of all the DNA, just the CDR3 is kept, 48 bases in frame from base 1. The germline V and J ends show losses of 3 bases and 0 bases respectively, and no gene match explains 6 bases of the junction. CDR1 and CDR2 are drawn from the germline V gene: SGHRS, YFSETQ.

What the work shows at the level of the full study, not this receptor alone: Immune responses induced by the vaccine were seen in 90% to 95% of patients across multiple MHC alleles. No apparent relationship was observed between pseudoprogression and alterations in the top peripheral T cell clonotypes detected by TCRB sequencing. Selection of PBMC samples for TCRB deep sequencing was based on availability. The authors noted that analyses of patient blood samples could not be reproduced because of sample limitations.

Library creation used the immunoSEQ multiplex PCR assay. Rearranged TCR beta chain sequences were amplified with the hsTCRB Kit following the manufacturer's protocol. Sequencing of TCRB libraries was carried out on an Illumina MiSeq. In the source study's methods: The proprietary platform of the kit vendor was used for demultiplexing, trimming and gene mapping. The source is immuneACCESS, and TCRdb retained only in-frame sequences with V and J called. Part of the clones is not carried over; for the studies checked, unresolved V genes explain less than half of this, and the remainder is unexplained. V and J calls and clone size follow that table, whereas D and trimming were derived from the DNA. The sample data list fewer than 45,000 clones, and 65% to 90% of these were observed just once. The ten largest make up around 5% of the sample. This clone occurred once. It lacks a known antigen. Per-base qualities were not stored, and no clone one base away is much larger.

Sample: PBMCs, taken from a glioma patient whose treatment included an IDH1 peptide vaccine. The sequence is built from TRBV5-1 and TRBJ2-1, and TRBD1 aligns with 7 junction nucleotides. This sequence was found in a woman between 35 and 50 years old with glioma. Some clones in this sample may be carry-over from other donors' samples. In nucleotide form, the sequence is TGCGCCAGCAGCTCTACAGGGGATGCCTCCTACAATGAGCAGTTCTTC. Its coded protein is CASSSTGDASYNEQFF. Where the CDR3 stops, the reference TRBV5-1 and TRBJ2-1 genes take over; the full variable domain is KAGVTQTPRYLIKTRGQQVTLSCSPISGHRSVSWYQQTPGQGLQFLFEYFSETQRNKGNFPGRFSGRQFSNSRSEMNVSTLELGDSALYLCASSSTGDASYNEQFFGPGTRLTVL.